This T cell receptor beta chain was recovered during a study of early T cells in non-severe SARS-CoV-2 infection. Study-level background: Chains stayed unpaired after sequencing of bulk RNA from unsorted whole blood. Findings and limits, study-wide: Sequences matched to VDJdb favored anti-spike CD8 responses, while private and CD4 specificities were missed.

Germline V gives CDR1 MDHEN, CDR2 SYDVKM. Trimming pared 3 bases from V and 0 bases from J, leaving 9 bases between. CDR3 length equals 16 residues. The TCR library protocol attached unique molecular identifiers to the individual cDNA molecules. TCRdb independently ran MiXCR on the 5' RACE reads; one entry per CDR3 protein. The sample includes 80,000 or so distinct CDR3 sequences, 11% to 15% of them seen just once. This clonotype has ten or more counts. The target antigen is unknown. The specimen sequenced was whole blood. The J gene is TRBJ2-6, the V gene TRBV28; D gene ambiguous. The TCR originated in an adult who was a healthcare worker with PCR-confirmed SARS-CoV-2 infection or an uninfected control (not recorded which). CDR3 amino acids: CASSFSSSSGANVLTF. The CDR3 DNA reads TGTGCCAGCAGTTTCAGTTCAAGCTCTGGGGCCAACGTCCTGACTTTC.